These T cell receptor beta chains were read from a single sample in a study of OX40 agonist ivuxolimab in advanced cancers. The assay was immunoSEQ multiplex PCR, and TCRdb's table has in-frame clones only and misses some. Altogether about 45,000 clones are present, 70% to 85% being singletons, with the ten largest covering around 2.5%. Sample: CD4+ or CD8+ T cells sorted from blood, taken in a trial of the OX40 agonist ivuxolimab. The source of these receptors is an adult with an advanced solid tumor such as melanoma, head and neck, liver or kidney cancer. Each CDR3 is given with its conserved first and last residue. The D gene is left open where the match is weak. The size entry is marked missing in some rows and otherwise reads once, few, many or a size class.

len: 12
abundance: NA
j_gene: TRBJ2-3
d_gene: TRBD1
v_gene: TRBV2
CDR3nt: TGTGCCAGTTCCTACAGGGGTGATACGCAGTATTTT
CDR3aa: CASSYRGDTQYF

len: 11
abundance: NA
j_gene: TRBJ2-7
d_gene: NA
v_gene: TRBV7-2
CDR3nt: TGTGCCAGCAGCCTTACCTACGAGCAGTACTTC
CDR3aa: CASSLTYEQYF

len: 16
abundance: once
j_gene: TRBJ2-5
d_gene: TRBD2
v_gene: TRBV5-1
CDR3nt: TGCGCCAGCAGCTTGGGCAGGCGGGGGGCAGACGAGACCCAGTACTTC
CDR3aa: CASSLGRRGADETQYF

len: 15
abundance: NA
j_gene: TRBJ2-1
d_gene: NA
v_gene: TRBV5-8
CDR3nt: TGTGCCAGCAGCCAACGGGTAAACCCTAACAATGAGCAGTTCTTC
CDR3aa: CASSQRVNPNNEQFF

len: 18
abundance: NA
j_gene: TRBJ2-1
d_gene: TRBD2
v_gene: TRBV7-9
CDR3nt: TGTGCCAGCAGCTGGGCCAGGGGCAGCGGGAGCTCCTACAATGAGCAGTTCTTC
CDR3aa: CASSWARGSGSSYNEQFF

len: 16
abundance: NA
j_gene: TRBJ1-6
d_gene: NA
v_gene: TRBV7-9
CDR3nt: TGTGCCAGCAGCTTAGACCGGAGCTCCTATAATTCACCCCTCCACTTT
CDR3aa: CASSLDRSSYNSPLHF

len: 14
abundance: NA
j_gene: TRBJ1-4
d_gene: NA
v_gene: TRBV19
CDR3nt: TGTGCCAGTAGTACGTTTGCAACTAATGAAAAACTGTTTTTT
CDR3aa: CASSTFATNEKLFF

len: 16
abundance: once
j_gene: TRBJ2-1
d_gene: NA
v_gene: TRBV5-4
CDR3nt: TGTGCCAGCAGCTTGGATGGGGGGTACTCCTACAATGAGCAGTTCTTC
CDR3aa: CASSLDGGYSYNEQFF

len: 17
abundance: NA
j_gene: TRBJ2-7
d_gene: NA
v_gene: TRBV10-3
CDR3nt: TGTGCCATCAGGGGTAACGGTTATTTAGCGGAGTCCTACGAGCAGTACTTC
CDR3aa: CAIRGNGYLAESYEQYF

len: 16
abundance: NA
j_gene: TRBJ2-2
d_gene: TRBD1
v_gene: TRBV19
CDR3nt: TGTGCCAGTATCCCCGGACAGGGGGCGTACACCGGGGAGCTGTTTTTT
CDR3aa: CASIPGQGAYTGELFF

len: 10
abundance: NA
j_gene: TRBJ2-5
d_gene: NA
v_gene: TRBV2
CDR3nt: TGTGCCAGCAGTGAAAAGACCCAGTACTTC
CDR3aa: CASSEKTQYF

len: 15
abundance: once
j_gene: TRBJ1-1
d_gene: TRBD1
v_gene: TRBV19
CDR3nt: TGTGCCAGTAGTATAGATCCCGGCAGGGGGACTGAAGCTTTCTTT
CDR3aa: CASSIDPGRGTEAFF

len: 14
abundance: NA
j_gene: TRBJ1-1
d_gene: NA
v_gene: TRBV4-1
CDR3nt: TGCGCCAGCAGCCACCCGGTGGAGGGCACTGAAGCTTTCTTT
CDR3aa: CASSHPVEGTEAFF

len: 13
abundance: NA
j_gene: TRBJ2-1
d_gene: NA
v_gene: TRBV5-5
CDR3nt: TGTGCCAGCAGCTTGGGGCCCGACAATGAGCAGTTCTTC
CDR3aa: CASSLGPDNEQFF

len: 11
abundance: NA
j_gene: TRBJ2-5
d_gene: NA
v_gene: TRBV27
CDR3nt: TGTGCCAGCAGCGGGCTCCTGGAGCAGTACTTC
CDR3aa: CASSGLLEQYF

len: 12
abundance: few
j_gene: TRBJ1-6
d_gene: NA
v_gene: TRBV27
CDR3nt: TGTGCCAGCAGTTTCTATAATTCACCCCTCCACTTT
CDR3aa: CASSFYNSPLHF

len: 15
abundance: NA
j_gene: TRBJ2-2
d_gene: NA
v_gene: TRBV11-2
CDR3nt: TGTGCCAGCAGCTTAACGGACGTTAACACCGGGGAGCTGTTTTTT
CDR3aa: CASSLTDVNTGELFF

len: 14
abundance: few
j_gene: TRBJ1-1
d_gene: NA
v_gene: TRBV10-3
CDR3nt: TGTGCCATCAGGGCCCCTAACAGTGGAATGAAAGCTTTCTTT
CDR3aa: CAIRAPNSGMKAFF

len: 12
abundance: NA
j_gene: TRBJ1-1
d_gene: NA
v_gene: TRBV6-5
CDR3nt: TGTGCCAGCAGTTCGTGGAACACTGAAGCTTTCTTT
CDR3aa: CASSSWNTEAFF

len: 15
abundance: NA
j_gene: TRBJ1-6
d_gene: TRBD1
v_gene: TRBV4-3
CDR3nt: TGCGCCAGCAGCCTCCGGACAGGGCGGAATTCACCCCTCCACTTT
CDR3aa: CASSLRTGRNSPLHF

len: 14
abundance: NA
j_gene: TRBJ2-7
d_gene: TRBD1
v_gene: TRBV9
CDR3nt: TGTGCCAGCAGCCCGACCGGACAGGGTTACGAGCAGTACTTC
CDR3aa: CASSPTGQGYEQYF

len: 13
abundance: NA
j_gene: TRBJ1-2
d_gene: NA
v_gene: TRBV4-1
CDR3nt: TGCGCCAGCAGCCCCTCGCCTGAGGATGGCTACACCTTC
CDR3aa: CASSPSPEDGYTF

len: 14
abundance: NA
j_gene: TRBJ1-2
d_gene: NA
v_gene: TRBV6-6
CDR3nt: TGTGCCAGCAGCCCAGGCGGGGGGACCTATGGCTACACCTTC
CDR3aa: CASSPGGGTYGYTF

len: 14
abundance: NA
j_gene: TRBJ2-2
d_gene: TRBD1
v_gene: TRBV5-8
CDR3nt: TGTGCCAGCATTGAGGGGGCTGGTACCGGGGAGCTGTTTTTT
CDR3aa: CASIEGAGTGELFF

len: 14
abundance: NA
j_gene: TRBJ2-3
d_gene: NA
v_gene: TRBV9
CDR3nt: TGTGCCAGCAGCGTCACCTCGACCACAGATACGCAGTATTTT
CDR3aa: CASSVTSTTDTQYF

len: 15
abundance: NA
j_gene: TRBJ1-5
d_gene: NA
v_gene: TRBV6-6
CDR3nt: TGTGCCAGCAGTTACATAACAGTAAGCAATCAGCCCCAGCATTTT
CDR3aa: CASSYITVSNQPQHF

len: 15
abundance: NA
j_gene: TRBJ2-7
d_gene: NA
v_gene: TRBV5-6
CDR3nt: TGTGCCAGCAGCTTGCGGGACGGACGCTGGCGCGAGCAGTACTTC
CDR3aa: CASSLRDGRWREQYF

len: 18
abundance: NA
j_gene: TRBJ2-3
d_gene: TRBD2
v_gene: TRBV5-1
CDR3nt: TGCGCCAGCAGCATAGGGACTAGCGGGAGCTACAGCACAGATACGCAGTATTTT
CDR3aa: CASSIGTSGSYSTDTQYF

len: 14
abundance: once
j_gene: TRBJ1-2
d_gene: TRBD1
v_gene: TRBV7-3
CDR3nt: TGTGCCAGCAGCTTGGACAGGGGTGGATATGGCTACACCTTC
CDR3aa: CASSLDRGGYGYTF

len: 13
abundance: NA
j_gene: TRBJ2-1
d_gene: NA
v_gene: TRBV6-5
CDR3nt: TGTGCCAGCAGTTACTCGCGGGTGTCGGTGGAGTTCTTC
CDR3aa: CASSYSRVSVEFF

len: 17
abundance: NA
j_gene: TRBJ2-4
d_gene: TRBD2
v_gene: TRBV7-2
CDR3nt: TGTGCCAGCAGCTTACAGACTAGCGGGTCAGCCAAAAACATTCAGTACTTC
CDR3aa: CASSLQTSGSAKNIQYF

len: 11
abundance: NA
j_gene: TRBJ2-1
d_gene: NA
v_gene: TRBV20-1
CDR3nt: TGCAGTGCTAGAGGGAGGAATGAGCAGTTCTTC
CDR3aa: CSARGRNEQFF

len: 12
abundance: NA
j_gene: TRBJ2-7
d_gene: TRBD1
v_gene: TRBV29-1
CDR3nt: TGCAGCACCCGACAGGGGCCCTACGAGCAGTACTTC
CDR3aa: CSTRQGPYEQYF

len: 14
abundance: NA
j_gene: TRBJ2-2
d_gene: NA
v_gene: TRBV6-5
CDR3nt: TGTGCCAGCAGTCGCCCGACAGGCACCGGGGAGCTGTTTTTT
CDR3aa: CASSRPTGTGELFF

len: 18
abundance: once
j_gene: TRBJ2-3
d_gene: TRBD2
v_gene: TRBV5-4
CDR3nt: TGTGCCAGCAGCCAAAACCCGACCGGGACTAGCGGCACAGATACGCAGTATTTT
CDR3aa: CASSQNPTGTSGTDTQYF

len: 13
abundance: NA
j_gene: TRBJ2-7
d_gene: TRBD1
v_gene: TRBV14
CDR3nt: TGTGCCAGCAGAAGACAGGGCGCCTACGAGCAGTACTTC
CDR3aa: CASRRQGAYEQYF

len: 14
abundance: NA
j_gene: TRBJ2-5
d_gene: NA
v_gene: TRBV5-1
CDR3nt: TGCGCCAGCAGCTTGGGCAGTGGGCAAGAGACCCAGTACTTC
CDR3aa: CASSLGSGQETQYF